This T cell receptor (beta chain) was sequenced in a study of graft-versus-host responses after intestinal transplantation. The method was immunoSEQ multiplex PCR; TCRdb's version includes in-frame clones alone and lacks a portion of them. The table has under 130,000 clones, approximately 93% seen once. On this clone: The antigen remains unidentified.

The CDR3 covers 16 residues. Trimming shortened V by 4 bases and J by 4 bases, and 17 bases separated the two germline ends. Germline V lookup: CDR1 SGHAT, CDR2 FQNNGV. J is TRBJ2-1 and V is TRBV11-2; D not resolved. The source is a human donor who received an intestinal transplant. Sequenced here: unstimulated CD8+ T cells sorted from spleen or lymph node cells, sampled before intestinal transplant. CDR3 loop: CASSSDPGLLYNEQFF. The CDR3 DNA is TGTGCCAGCAGCTCAGACCCGGGTCTGCTATACAATGAGCAGTTCTTC.